This paragraph covers one T cell receptor beta chain sequence. CDR1 is SEHNR, CDR2 FQNEAQ, per germline (reference sequence). Trimming cost V 5 bases and J 5 bases; bases outside gene matches: 7. The length of the CDR3 is 14 residues. These data come from a study of blood T cell repertoires in COVID-19. In the study overall: PBMCs, B-cell-depleted T cells, or T cells were the source of the cDNA or gDNA that made up the material.

Only in-frame clones appear in the TCRdb table, and some are missing; sequencing was by immunoSEQ multiplex PCR. Here the sample spans some 190,000 clones, approximately 84% being singletons. This sequence joins TRBV7-9 and TRBJ1-1, with 8 bases identical to TRBD1. The receptor comes from an elderly woman with COVID-19, enrolled during active disease. The sequencing input was peripheral blood. The CDR3 reads CASSPDRVGTEAFF. In DNA, the CDR3 is TGTGCCAGCAGCCCGGACAGGGTTGGGACTGAAGCTTTCTTT.